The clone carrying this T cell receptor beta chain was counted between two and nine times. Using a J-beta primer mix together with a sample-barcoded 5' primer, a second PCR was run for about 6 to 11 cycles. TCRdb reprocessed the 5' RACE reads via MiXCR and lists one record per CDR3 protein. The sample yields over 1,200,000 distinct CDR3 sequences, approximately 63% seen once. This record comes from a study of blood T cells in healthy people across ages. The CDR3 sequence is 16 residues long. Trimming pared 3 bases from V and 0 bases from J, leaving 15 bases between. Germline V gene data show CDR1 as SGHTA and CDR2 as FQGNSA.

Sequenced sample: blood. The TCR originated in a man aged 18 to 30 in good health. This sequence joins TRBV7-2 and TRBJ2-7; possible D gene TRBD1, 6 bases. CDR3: CASSFGPRDNSYEQYF. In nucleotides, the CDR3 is TGTGCCAGCAGCTTTGGGCCTCGGGACAACTCCTACGAGCAGTACTTC.